This entry lists 25 T cell receptor beta chains sequenced from one sample in a study of blood T cells in healthy people across ages. Next came a second PCR, run for about 6 to 11 cycles, which used a sample-barcoded 5' primer along with a J-beta primer mix. TCRdb called the 5' RACE reads again in MiXCR, with one record for every CDR3 protein. Among 790,000 or so distinct CDR3 sequences, around three fifths were seen once, and the ten largest hold roughly 24%. The sample consisted of blood. The receptor source for this set is a man aged 40-49 years in good health.

The V gene is TRBV11-2, the J gene TRBJ2-5; D perhaps matches TRBD1 (6 bases). The CDR3 totals 15 residues. The germline V gene encodes CDR1 SGHAT and CDR2 FQNNGV. V lost 7 bases to trimming and J lost 0 bases, with 15 bases between them. The CDR3 DNA reads as TGTGCCAGCACGATAGATAGGGGGAACCAAGAGACCCAGTACTTC. This encodes CASTIDRGNQETQYF. The full variable domain, rest sourced from reference TRBV11-2 and TRBJ2-5, is EAGVAQSPRYKIIEKRQSVAFWCNPISGHATLYWYQQILGQGPKLLIQFQNNGVVDDSQLPKDRFSAERLKGVDSTLKIQPAKLEDSAVYLCASTIDRGNQETQYFGPGTRLLVL.

CDR3 sequence (DNA): TGTGCCAGCAGCGGAAGGGACAGGGTCACTGAAGCTTTCTTT. This translates into CASSGRDRVTEAFF. J is TRBJ1-1 and V is TRBV7-9; TRBD1 matches at 9 bases. CDR1 and CDR2 (germline): SEHNR, FQNEAQ (reference sequence). The CDR3 extends over 14 amino acids. Trimming took 5 bases from V and 4 from J; bases not matched to a gene: 5.

The gene calls are TRBV6-6 and TRBJ2-2, with 9 bases lining up with TRBD1. The germline gives CDR1 MNHNY, CDR2 SVGAGI (reference sequence). J was trimmed by 2 bases and V by 5 bases; bases with no gene match: 6. The CDR3 is 16 residues long. CDR3 residues: CASSPPGQGNTGELFF. The DNA for the CDR3 is TGTGCCAGCAGTCCACCGGGACAGGGAAACACCGGGGAGCTGTTTTTT.

The chain carries TRBV20-1 and TRBJ2-1; D might be TRBD1 (5 bases). Germline V gene data show CDR1 as DFQATT and CDR2 as SNEGSKA (reference sequence). Trimming cost V 5 bases and J 7 bases, with 21 bases left between them. This CDR3 is built from 15 residues. The CDR3 bases are TGCAGTGCTGGGGTCCCAGGGCACCGGCAAAATGAGCAGTTCTTC. The encoded protein is CSAGVPGHRQNEQFF.

This sequence joins TRBV5-1 and TRBJ2-4, with 10 positions matching TRBD1. Matching the DNA end better, TRBJ2-7 makes the J call doubtful. Germline V gene sequence: CDR1 SGHRS, CDR2 YFSETQ. This CDR3 contains 15 residues. The CDR3 region has the DNA TGCGCCAGCAGCTTCGGCGACAGGGGGCTGAACGAGCAGTACTTC. Translated: CASSFGDRGLNEQYF.

The rearrangement uses TRBV29-1 and TRBJ2-5; weak D call: TRBD1 (7 bases). Near its end, the DNA agrees better with TRBJ2-7, so the J call may be wrong. Germline CDR1 reads SQVTM; CDR2 reads ANQGSEA. The CDR3 runs to 14 residues. CDR3 coding DNA: TGCAGCGTTGAGCTGGCAGGGGGGTCCTACGAGCAGTACTTC. Its translation is CSVELAGGSYEQYF.

The sample holds a few counts of this clonotype. The DNA is left out, because the CDR3 cannot be placed on it with certainty; the CDR3 is given as TCRdb lists it. The chain recombines TRBV5-1 with TRBJ2-3; the D segment call TRBD2 is taken from the table without a DNA check. Germline V lookup: CDR1 SGHRS, CDR2 YFSETQ. The CDR3 is 19 residues long, counting both termini. The CDR3 is CASSFGDGTSGSSSDTQYF.

V and J are TRBV7-2 and TRBJ2-1; D gene unclear. CDR1 and CDR2 (germline): SGHTA, FQGNSA. The CDR3 sequence is 14 residues long. Trimming removed 5 bases at V and 7 bases at J, with 15 bases between. CDR3 DNA sequence: TGTGCCAGCAGCGCCTTTCCACTTGAGAATGAGCAGTTCTTC. It encodes CASSAFPLENEQFF.

The chain combines TRBV7-8 with TRBJ2-7, with TRBD1 matching over 12 bases. The DNA matches TRBJ2-5 better at its end, which makes the J call doubtful. The CDR3 length is 15 residues. CDR1 is SGHVS, CDR2 FQNEAQ, per germline. The CDR3 loop reads CASRGWDRGPETQYF. DNA for the CDR3: TGTGCCAGCCGGGGTTGGGACAGGGGGCCAGAGACCCAGTACTTC.

Only a few counts were recorded for this clonotype. This sequence joins TRBV2 and TRBJ2-3; D may be TRBD2 (6 bases). V shed 5 bases and J shed 2 bases, with 11 bases lying between them. This CDR3 spans 14 amino acids. Germline assignment: CDR1 SNHLY and CDR2 FYNNEI. The CDR3 DNA is TGTGCCAGCAGTTGGGACTTGTACACAGATACGCAGTATTTT. This sequence encodes CASSWDLYTDTQYF.

The chain has TRBV3-1 and TRBJ2-3; no firm D call. Trimming removed 2 bases from V and 2 bases from J, with 8 bases in between. There are 14 residues in the CDR3. CDR1 LGHDT and CDR2 YNNKEL come from the germline V gene (reference sequence). The CDR3 region is CASSQPKSTDTQYF. Written as DNA, the CDR3 is TGTGCCAGCAGCCAACCGAAATCCACAGATACGCAGTATTTT.

This clonotype was counted between two and nine times. The chain employs TRBV6-6 and TRBJ1-6; no clear D gene. Trimming cost V 7 bases and J 1 base, with 11 bases left between them. Germline CDR1 reads MNHNY; CDR2 reads SVGAGI (reference sequence). The CDR3 is 15 amino acids. CDR3 residues: CASTGFLSYNSPLHF. As DNA, the CDR3 is TGTGCCAGCACCGGGTTTCTTTCCTATAATTCACCCCTCCACTTT.

The chain links TRBV28 to TRBJ1-5; 7 positions agree with TRBD1. This CDR3 comprises 14 residues. Germline values: CDR1 MDHEN, CDR2 SYDVKM. Trimming at V came to 6 bases and at J to 6 bases, leaving 8 bases not matched to a gene. CDR3: CASRETGNTQPQHF. CDR3 DNA: TGTGCCAGCAGAGAGACAGGGAATACTCAGCCCCAGCATTTT.

This clonotype was observed a handful of times. The chain employs TRBV29-1 and TRBJ2-5, with TRBD1 as a possible D gene (6 bases). Germline V lookup: CDR1 SQVTM, CDR2 ANQGSEA. Trimming removed 6 bases at V and 5 bases at J, with 10 bases between. This CDR3 spans 11 amino acids. In DNA form, the CDR3 reads TGCAGCGTCCACCAGGGGGAGACCCAGTACTTC. This translates into CSVHQGETQYF.

The chain carries TRBV2 and TRBJ2-4, with TRBD2 matching over 7 bases. In germline, CDR1 is SNHLY, CDR2 FYNNEI. J lost 13 bases, V lost 3 bases, and 6 bases had no gene match. The CDR3 runs 12 residues. The CDR3 coding sequence is TGTGCCAGCAGTGATTGGCGGGAGCAGCAGTACTTC. Protein product: CASSDWREQQYF.

The V call is TRBV7-2, the J call TRBJ2-5; TRBD1 aligns across 7 bases. Germline CDR1 is SGHTA and CDR2 is FQGNSA. With V trimmed by 4 bases and J by 4 bases, 9 bases remained unmatched. The CDR3 is made up of 15 amino acids. The CDR3 nucleotides read TGTGCCAGCAGCTCTCCGGGACAGTGGGCAGAGACCCAGTACTTC. Its protein product is CASSSPGQWAETQYF.

The chain links TRBV2 to TRBJ2-7; D unclear. This CDR3 has 14 residues. Germline assignment: CDR1 SNHLY and CDR2 FYNNEI. Deletions cut 6 bases from V and 1 base from J, with 13 bases between. CDR3 bases: TGTGCCAGCAGCCCCGTGGTAGCTTCCTACGAGCAGTACTTC. This codes for CASSPVVASYEQYF.

The chain recombines TRBV6-1 with TRBJ2-5; D not resolved. This CDR3 region has 14 residues. Per the germline V gene, CDR1 is MNHNS and CDR2 is SASEGT. Deletions cut 9 bases from V and 4 bases from J, with 18 bases between. The CDR3 DNA reads TGTGCCAGTCGGTTACTGACGGCGATAGAGACCCAGTACTTC. Translating gives CASRLLTAIETQYF.

The chain recombines TRBV27 with TRBJ1-6; D remains ambiguous. Looked up from germline, CDR1 is MNHEY and CDR2 is SMNVEV (reference sequence). CDR3 length equals 15 residues. The V end lost 2 bases, the J end lost 11 bases, and 16 bases lay between the germline ends. This chain's CDR3 is CASSLVPIRATPLHF. Here the CDR3 DNA reads TGTGCCAGCAGTTTAGTTCCCATTCGGGCCACACCCCTCCACTTT.

Only a few counts were recorded for this clonotype. The V gene is TRBV20-1, the J gene TRBJ2-3; 13 bases agree with TRBD2. The CDR3 covers 15 residues. Looked up from germline, CDR1 is DFQATT and CDR2 is SNEGSKA (reference sequence). The V and J ends lost 4 bases and 3 bases, in that order; junction bases with no gene match: 4. The CDR3 DNA is TGCAGTGCTACGGGGACTAGCGGGGATACAGATACGCAGTATTTT. It encodes CSATGTSGDTDTQYF.

The chain is built from TRBV15 and TRBJ2-7; tentatively, D is TRBD1 or TRBD2 (5 bases each). The CDR3 consists of 16 residues. Trimming shortened V by 1 base and J by 2 bases, and 15 bases separated the two germline ends. In germline, CDR1 is LNHNV, CDR2 YYDKDF (reference sequence). The CDR3 spells CATSRGVRDAAYEQYF. CDR3 nucleotides: TGTGCCACCAGCAGAGGTGTACGGGACGCCGCCTACGAGCAGTACTTC.

The chain recombines TRBV9 with TRBJ2-3; D is uncertain. Trimming took off 1 base at V and 6 bases at J, with 9 bases between the two ends. Germline CDR1 reads SGDLS; CDR2 reads YYNGEE. The CDR3 totals 13 residues. Written as DNA, the CDR3 is TGTGCCAGCAGCGTACCCCCCTCGGATACGCAGTATTTT. The encoded protein is CASSVPPSDTQYF.

This clonotype has a handful of counts. The V gene is TRBV2, the J gene TRBJ2-5; 9 nucleotides line up with TRBD1. V lost 6 bases to trimming and J lost 2 bases; unmatched junction nucleotides: 16. There are 18 residues in the CDR3. Per germline, CDR1 SNHLY and CDR2 FYNNEI. CDR3 DNA sequence: TGTGCCAGCAGGATGAACCCGACAGGGGGGGTGAAACAAGAGACCCAGTACTTC. It encodes CASRMNPTGGVKQETQYF.

CDR3 in DNA: TGTGCCAGCAGTATGACTAGTTACGAGCAGTACTTC. Translated: CASSMTSYEQYF. The V gene is TRBV6-1, the J gene TRBJ2-7, with D tentatively TRBD2 (6 bases). Trimming took off 5 bases at V and 4 bases at J, with 9 bases between the two ends. This CDR3 region has 12 residues. Germline CDR1 and CDR2: MNHNS and SASEGT.

The table lists this clonotype with a count of one. This chain links TRBV21-1 with TRBJ2-6. TRBV21-1 is a pseudogene segment. CDR3 length: 16 amino acids. CDR3 loop: CASSNWVPSGANVLTF. CDR3 coding DNA: TGTGCCAGCAGCAATTGGGTACCGTCCGGGGCCAACGTCCTGACTTTC.